A selection of T cell receptor beta chains follows, all from one sample in a study of long-term antiretroviral therapy in people with HIV. Profiled with immunoSEQ multiplex PCR; TCRdb holds only in-frame clones, not every one. The table lists about 16,000 clones, 81% of them singletons, with about 14% in the top ten. The sample consisted of unsorted PBMCs, taken around 1.2 years before starting antiretroviral therapy. The receptors were gathered from a man aged 25 to 40 with HIV. The CDR3 runs from the conserved cysteine through the conserved F or W. Fields, in order: clone size, J gene, V gene, D gene, CDR3 DNA, CDR3 protein. D genes are given only for firm matches. Part of the rows lack a size; the others show once, few, many or a class for expanded clones.

NA	TRBJ1-1	TRBV9	TRBD1	TGTGCCAGCAGCCCCGGGGACAGGGTGGGTGAAGCTTTCTTT	CASSPGDRVGEAFF
NA	TRBJ2-5	TRBV7-8	TRBD1	TGTGCCAGCAGCGCCCGGGACAGGGAAGAGACCCAGTACTTC	CASSARDREETQYF
NA	TRBJ2-7	TRBV5-1	NA	TGCGCCAGCAAAGACTACAGAAGCTACGAGCAGTACTTC	CASKDYRSYEQYF
few	TRBJ1-4	TRBV5-4	NA	TGTGCCAGCAGCCACCCCGAGGGTGGAAAACTGTTTTTT	CASSHPEGGKLFF
NA	TRBJ2-3	TRBV7-6	TRBD2	TGTGCCAGCAGCTCCGGGACTAGCGGGCCATCTAGCACAGATACGCAGTATTTT	CASSSGTSGPSSTDTQYF
NA	TRBJ1-3	TRBV14	NA	TGTGCCAGCAGCCAAGAAGTTGGCACGAGCTCTGGAAACACCATATATTTT	CASSQEVGTSSGNTIYF
NA	TRBJ1-1	TRBV6-1	NA	TGTGCCAGCAGTGACACCGCCAGTACTGAAGCTTTCTTT	CASSDTASTEAFF
NA	TRBJ2-1	TRBV4-3	TRBD1	TGCGCCAGCAGCCAATGGGGTGGGACAGGGGTGGATGAGCAGTTCTTC	CASSQWGGTGVDEQFF
few	TRBJ1-2	TRBV10-3	NA	TGTGCCATCAGTGAAAAGGGTTGGGATGGCTACACCTTC	CAISEKGWDGYTF
NA	TRBJ2-7	TRBV2	NA	TGTGCCAGCAATCCCAGGAACTCCTACGAGCAGTACTTC	CASNPRNSYEQYF
NA	TRBJ2-7	TRBV6-5	TRBD2	TGTGCCAGCAGGAAACGGGGGGGCGACTCCTACGAGCAGTACTTC	CASRKRGGDSYEQYF
NA	TRBJ1-6	TRBV2	NA	TGTGCCAGCAGTGAAGGTAGTATGACCCATAATTCACCCCTCCACTTT	CASSEGSMTHNSPLHF
NA	TRBJ1-2	TRBV28	NA	TGTGCCAGTAATGAAATTGGGGGCTACACCTTC	CASNEIGGYTF
NA	TRBJ2-1	TRBV27	TRBD1	TGTGCCAGCAGGAACACAGGGGGCTCCTACAATGAGCAGTTCTTC	CASRNTGGSYNEQFF
NA	TRBJ2-3	TRBV29-1	NA	TGCAGCGTCCGAGGGGCCGGAGATACGCAGTATTTT	CSVRGAGDTQYF
NA	TRBJ1-3	TRBV4-3	NA	TGCGCCAGCAGCCAAGACCCCCCCGGGGCTACCTCTGGAAACACCATATATTTT	CASSQDPPGATSGNTIYF
NA	TRBJ1-5	TRBV19	NA	TGTGCCAGTAGTTTCCTCAATCAGCCCCAGCATTTT	CASSFLNQPQHF
NA	TRBJ1-6	TRBV7-9	NA	TGTGCCAGCAGCTTGGGAGCGGGCCCTTCACCCCTCCACTTT	CASSLGAGPSPLHF
NA	TRBJ2-7	TRBV11-2	NA	TGTGCCAGCAGCTTAGGAGGGGGGGAGCAGTACTTC	CASSLGGGEQYF
NA	TRBJ2-7	TRBV5-4	TRBD2	TGTGCCAGCAGCTATAGCGGGAGTCTGTACGAGCAGTACTTC	CASSYSGSLYEQYF
NA	TRBJ1-2	TRBV28	NA	TGTGCCAGCAGCAAAACAGCGGGTGGCTACACCTTC	CASSKTAGGYTF
NA	TRBJ2-1	TRBV27	NA	TGTGCCAGCACCACTTCCAATGAGCAGTTCTTC	CASTTSNEQFF
NA	TRBJ2-4	TRBV4-1	NA	TGCGCCAGCAGCCAAGATACGGGACAAGCTTTATTAGCCAAAAACATTCAGTACTTC	CASSQDTGQALLAKNIQYF
NA	TRBJ2-7	TRBV30	NA	TGTGCCGGCCGGGGCAGGGCCTACGAGCAGTACTTC	CAGRGRAYEQYF
NA	TRBJ2-2	TRBV4-2	NA	TGTGCCAGCAGCCAAGTTACTCTGGACGCGGCCGGGGAGCTGTTTTTT	CASSQVTLDAAGELFF
NA	TRBJ2-7	TRBV18	TRBD2	TGTGCCAGCTCAGAACTAGCGGGGGGTCCCTACGAGCAGTACTTC	CASSELAGGPYEQYF
NA	TRBJ2-3	TRBV2	NA	TGTGCCAGCAACGGGCCCTTTGCAGATACGCAGTATTTT	CASNGPFADTQYF
NA	TRBJ1-1	TRBV4-1	TRBD1	TGCGCCAGCAGCCAAGAGGGGGACAGACCTGAAGCTTTCTTT	CASSQEGDRPEAFF
NA	TRBJ1-5	TRBV10-1	NA	TGCGCCAGCAGTGAGTCGAGGGGGGGACAGCCCCAGCATTTT	CASSESRGGQPQHF
few	TRBJ1-1	TRBV14	NA	TGTGCCAGCAGCCAAGATTTGGGCAGGACCGCTTTCTTT	CASSQDLGRTAFF
once	TRBJ1-5	TRBV19	TRBD1	TGTGCCAGTAGTGCAGACAGGGACGGTCAGCCCCAGCATTTT	CASSADRDGQPQHF
once	TRBJ2-1	TRBV7-9	NA	TGTGCCAGCAGCTTACAGGGTAATGAGCAGTTCTTC	CASSLQGNEQFF
NA	TRBJ2-5	TRBV30	NA	TGTGCCTGGAGTGTTCGTACTCTCCAAGAGACCCAGTACTTC	CAWSVRTLQETQYF
NA	TRBJ1-5	TRBV5-5	NA	TGTGCCAGCAGCTTTGGCCACGAGTTAAATCAGCCCCAGCATTTT	CASSFGHELNQPQHF
medium-sized	TRBJ1-1	TRBV19	NA	TGTGCCAGTAGTGCGGACGGGGGGAACACTGAAGCTTTCTTT	CASSADGGNTEAFF
NA	TRBJ2-3	TRBV28	NA	TGTGCCAGCGGGAGGCCAACTAGCACAGATACGCAGTATTTT	CASGRPTSTDTQYF
NA	TRBJ2-3	TRBV11-2	TRBD2	TGTGCCAGCAGCGGCTACGGACTAGCGGGAGATACGCAGTATTTT	CASSGYGLAGDTQYF
NA	TRBJ2-7	TRBV2	NA	TGTGCCAGCAGTGGACAGGCTATCCCCTACGAGCAGTACTTC	CASSGQAIPYEQYF
NA	TRBJ1-2	TRBV6-5	TRBD1	TGTGCCAGCAGTTTGGGACAGCAATATGGCCACACCTTC	CASSLGQQYGHTF
once	TRBJ1-1	TRBV6-1	NA	TGTGCCAGCACTCTCGGAAGGGGCGAGTTGGGGGCTTTCTTT	CASTLGRGELGAFF
once	TRBJ2-5	TRBV10-1	NA	TGCGCCACCTCCCCGGGCCAGTCGAAAGAGACCCAGTACTTC	CATSPGQSKETQYF
NA	TRBJ2-7	TRBV5-5	TRBD2	TGTGCCAGCAGCCAAGGTCGTGCTAGCGGGGGGTTGACCTACGAGCAGTACTTC	CASSQGRASGGLTYEQYF
NA	TRBJ2-5	TRBV30	TRBD2	TGTGCCTGGACTTTAGCGGGAGGGAGGGAGACCCAGTACTTC	CAWTLAGGRETQYF
NA	TRBJ2-5	TRBV21-1	NA	TGTGCCAGCAGCAAAAATCAGCCCCAGTCCACTAAAGAGACCCAGTACTTC	CASSKNQPQSTKETQYF
NA	TRBJ2-5	TRBV20-1	NA	TGCAGTGCTACTTCCCGAGAGACCCAGTACTTC	CSATSRETQYF
NA	TRBJ1-3	TRBV27	TRBD1	TGTGCCAGCTCCGGGGACAGCTCTGGAAACACCATATATTTT	CASSGDSSGNTIYF
NA	TRBJ1-6	TRBV5-4	NA	TGTGCCAGCAGCTTGACCAGCCCAAATTCACCCCTCCACTTT	CASSLTSPNSPLHF
NA	TRBJ2-5	TRBV12-5	NA	TGTGCCAGTGGTTTGCCAGGTTTCGAAGAGACCCAGTACTTC	CASGLPGFEETQYF
NA	TRBJ2-5	TRBV11-2	TRBD2	TGTGCCAGCAGCTTAGGGTCTAGCGGCGTACAAGAGACCCAGTACTTC	CASSLGSSGVQETQYF